Listed below are T cell receptor beta chains from one sample, sequenced in a study of early T cells in non-severe SARS-CoV-2 infection. One entry per CDR3 protein results from TCRdb running MiXCR on the 5' RACE reads. The profile shows some 110,000 distinct CDR3 sequences, just under 15% of them singletons. Sequencing was performed on whole blood. Receptor source: an adult who was a healthcare worker with PCR-confirmed SARS-CoV-2 infection or an uninfected control (not recorded which). CDR3s include the opening cysteine and the closing phenylalanine or tryptophan. A D gene is named only where the DNA matches it firmly. The size entry is marked missing in some rows and otherwise reads once, few, many or a size class.

length	D	V	J	size	CDR3	DNA
13	NA	TRBV4-2	TRBJ1-2	few	CASSQPANYGYTF	TGTGCCAGCAGCCAACCGGCTAACTATGGCTACACCTTC
12	NA	TRBV6-1	TRBJ1-1	many	CASLTGTNKAFF	TGTGCCAGCCTTACCGGGACCAACAAAGCTTTCTTT
17	NA	TRBV14	TRBJ2-1	NA	CASSQLPGTSSYNEQFF	TGTGCCAGCAGCCAACTTCCCGGGACGAGCTCCTACAATGAGCAGTTCTTC
10	TRBD1	TRBV11-2	TRBJ2-1	many	CRKGQTEQFF	TGCCGGAAGGGACAGACTGAGCAGTTCTTC
15	NA	TRBV7-6	TRBJ2-4	many	CASSSSRAPGNIQYF	TGTGCCAGCAGCTCATCCCGGGCCCCTGGGAACATTCAGTACTTC
16	TRBD2	TRBV7-8	TRBJ2-3	NA	CASSLPGLAGADTQYF	TGTGCCAGCAGCTTGCCTGGACTAGCGGGGGCAGATACGCAGTATTTT
13	NA	TRBV7-9	TRBJ2-7	NA	CASSLAGSYEQCF	TGTGCCAGCAGCTTAGCGGGGTCCTACGAGCAGTGCTTC
15	TRBD2	TRBV9	TRBJ2-2	few	CASSVELAGTGELFF	TGTGCCAGCAGCGTAGAACTAGCGGGAACCGGGGAGCTGTTTTTT
14	NA	TRBV4-1	TRBJ1-5	NA	CASSQEGRGKPQHF	TGCGCCAGCAGCCAAGAGGGAAGGGGCAAGCCCCAGCATTTT
13	NA	TRBV7-7	TRBJ2-5	many	CASSSGVRETQYF	TGTGCCAGCAGCTCGGGAGTCCGGGAGACCCAGTACTTC
15	NA	TRBV6-6	TRBJ2-7	few	CATTPGGASSYEQYF	TGTGCCACTACCCCCGGAGGGGCTTCCTCCTACGAGCAGTACTTC
13	NA	TRBV29-1	TRBJ2-5	NA	CSLEGQRAGTQYF	TGCAGCCTCGAGGGACAGCGAGCGGGGACCCAGTACTTC
13	NA	TRBV7-2	TRBJ2-3	NA	CASSLTGTDTQYF	TGTGCCAGCAGCTTAACCGGCACAGATACGCAGTATTTT
15	NA	TRBV11-3	TRBJ2-3	NA	CASSSGGRRSDTQYF	TGTGCCAGCAGCTCCGGGGGGCGACGATCGGATACGCAGTATTTT
14	NA	TRBV12-3/TRBV12-4	TRBJ2-2	NA	CASSPTVNTGELFF	TGTGCCAGCAGTCCGACAGTGAACACCGGGGAGCTGTTTTTT
15	NA	TRBV5-4	TRBJ2-3	few	CASSSVADTTDTQYF	TGTGCCAGCAGCTCGGTAGCGGACACCACAGATACGCAGTATTTT
11	NA	TRBV7-8	TRBJ2-4	NA	CASSLANIQYF	TGTGCCAGCAGCTTAGCAAACATTCAGTACTTC
12	NA	TRBV6-6	TRBJ2-1	NA	CASSLEFNEQFF	TGTGCCAGCAGTCTGGAATTCAATGAGCAGTTCTTC
13	NA	TRBV29-1	TRBJ1-6	NA	CSVSDTNFSPLHF	TGCAGCGTCAGCGACACGAACTTTTCACCCCTCCACTTT
15	TRBD2	TRBV6-2/TRBV6-3	TRBJ2-1	NA	CASSHAGLAHNEQFF	TGTGCCAGCAGTCATGCAGGACTAGCGCACAATGAGCAGTTCTTC
13	NA	TRBV3-1	TRBJ2-7	few	CASSPGPPYEQYF	TGTGCCAGCAGCCCGGGACCTCCTTACGAGCAGTACTTC
15	NA	TRBV19	TRBJ1-2	few	CASSNSGPPGGGYTF	TGTGCCAGTAGCAACTCAGGGCCCCCCGGGGGCGGCTACACCTTC
13	NA	TRBV6-5	TRBJ2-7	NA	CASSFYEQGEQYF	TGTGCCAGCTCCTTTTACGAGCAAGGCGAGCAGTACTTC
20	NA	TRBV4-1	TRBJ2-4	NA	CASSQDNVPGHPLAKNIQYF	TGCGCCAGCAGCCAAGATAACGTGCCGGGACACCCATTAGCCAAAAACATTCAGTACTTC
12	NA	TRBV7-9	TRBJ1-1	few	CASSLEIPEAFF	TGTGCCAGCAGCTTAGAAATCCCTGAAGCTTTCTTT
15	TRBD2	TRBV2	TRBJ2-1	NA	CASSPTSGGINEQFF	TGTGCCAGCAGTCCGACTAGCGGGGGTATTAATGAGCAGTTCTTC
13	NA	TRBV3-1	TRBJ2-3	few	CASSRTGRDTQYF	TGTGCCAGCAGCCGAACGGGACGAGATACGCAGTATTTT
14	NA	TRBV7-6	TRBJ2-2	NA	CASSLTRDVGELFF	TGTGCCAGCAGCTTAACCAGGGATGTCGGGGAGCTGTTTTTT
15	TRBD1	TRBV7-9	TRBJ1-4	NA	CASSQGTVKDEKLFF	TGTGCCAGCAGCCAAGGGACAGTTAAGGATGAAAAACTGTTTTTT
12	NA	TRBV28	TRBJ1-2	NA	CASKHRAYGYTF	TGTGCCAGCAAGCACAGAGCATATGGCTACACCTTC
13	NA	TRBV6-6	TRBJ2-7	few	CASSYSSREEQYF	TGTGCCAGCAGTTACTCGAGCAGGGAGGAACAGTACTTC
14	TRBD1	TRBV2	TRBJ1-2	few	CASRTGTGNYGYTF	TGTGCCAGCAGGACCGGGACAGGGAACTATGGCTACACCTTC
13	NA	TRBV19	TRBJ2-1	few	CASSTASRVEQFF	TGTGCCAGTAGTACGGCGAGCAGGGTTGAGCAGTTCTTC
13	NA	TRBV12-5	TRBJ2-6	many	CASRSSGANVLTF	TGTGCTAGTCGGTCGTCTGGGGCCAACGTCCTGACTTTC
15	NA	TRBV5-4	TRBJ1-1	NA	CASSFDVFMNTEAFF	TGTGCCAGCAGCTTCGATGTTTTCATGAACACTGAAGCTTTCTTT